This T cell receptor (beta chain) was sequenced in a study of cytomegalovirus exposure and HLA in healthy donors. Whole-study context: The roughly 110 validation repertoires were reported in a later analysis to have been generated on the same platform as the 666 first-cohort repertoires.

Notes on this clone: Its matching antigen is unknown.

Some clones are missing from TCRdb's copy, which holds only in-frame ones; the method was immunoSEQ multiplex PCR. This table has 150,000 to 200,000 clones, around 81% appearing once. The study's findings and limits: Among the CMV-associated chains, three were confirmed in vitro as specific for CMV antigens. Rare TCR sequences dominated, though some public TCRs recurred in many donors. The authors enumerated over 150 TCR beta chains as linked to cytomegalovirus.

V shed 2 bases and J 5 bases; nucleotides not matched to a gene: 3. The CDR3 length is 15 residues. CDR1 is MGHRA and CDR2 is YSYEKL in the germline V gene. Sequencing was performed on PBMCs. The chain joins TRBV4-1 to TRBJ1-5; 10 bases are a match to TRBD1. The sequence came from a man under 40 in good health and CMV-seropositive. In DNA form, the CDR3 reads TGCGCCAGCAGCCAATTTGGGACAGGGGATCAGCCCCAGCATTTT. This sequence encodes CASSQFGTGDQPQHF.